The rows below give T cell receptor beta chains drawn from one sample of a study of T cell repertoires in cytomegalovirus infection. In TCRdb, the reads were re-called with MiXCR into one record per CDR3 protein. Of some 480,000 distinct CDR3 sequences listed, roughly a third are singletons. No antigen has been assigned to these receptors. Specimen: cultured PBMCs, collected from culture after CMV antigen stimulation. The receptors stem from a human donor in good health (CMV status not recorded). Some clones in this sample may be carry-over from other donors' samples. The CDR3 runs from the conserved cysteine through the conserved F or W. A D gene is named only where the DNA matches it firmly. Clone sizes are given selectively: once, few, many, or a class where the clone is expanded.

few,TRBD1,TRBV30,TRBJ2-7,CAFGQGRYEQYF,TGTGCCTTCGGACAGGGAAGGTACGAGCAGTACTTC
NA,TRBD2,TRBV18,TRBJ2-1,CASSPPRTSVNYNEQFF,TGTGCCAGCTCACCACCGAGGACTAGCGTCAACTACAATGAGCAGTTCTTC
few,TRBD1,TRBV11-2,TRBJ2-7,CASSLIQGAREQYF,TGTGCCAGCAGCTTAATACAGGGGGCGAGGGAGCAGTACTTC
many,TRBD1,TRBV29-1,TRBJ2-7,CSVARTGGSEQYF,TGCAGCGTTGCCAGGACAGGGGGCTCCGAGCAGTACTTC
few,NA,TRBV4-3,TRBJ2-1,CASREGLSASLSTLYNEQFF,TGCGCCAGCAGAGAGGGGTTGAGTGCTTCTTTGTCGACCCTCTACAATGAGCAGTTCTTC
NA,NA,TRBV7-2,TRBJ2-5,CASSLISATGNEETQYF,TGTGCCAGCAGCTTAATTTCGGCGACAGGAAACGAAGAGACCCAGTACTTC
NA,NA,TRBV27,TRBJ2-2,CASSFGAKSGELFF,TGTGCCAGCAGTTTTGGGGCAAAGTCCGGGGAGCTGTTTTTT
NA,NA,TRBV9,TRBJ2-5,CASSGTEETQYF,TGTGCCAGCAGCGGGACGGAAGAGACCCAGTACTTC
NA,TRBD1,TRBV7-2,TRBJ2-7,CPSSPWDRDDEQYF,TGTCCCAGCAGCCCTTGGGACAGGGATGACGAGCAGTACTTC
NA,NA,TRBV29-1,TRBJ2-7,CSVLLSASSYEQYF,TGCAGCGTTCTTCTTAGCGCGAGCTCCTACGAGCAGTACTTC
NA,TRBD1,TRBV28,TRBJ2-2,CASSSAGTGVTGELFF,TGTGCCAGCAGTTCGGCCGGGACAGGGGTCACCGGGGAGCTGTTTTTT
few,NA,TRBV12-3/TRBV12-4,TRBJ2-7,CASKLGRASSYEQYF,TGTGCCAGCAAGCTCGGACGGGCGAGCTCCTACGAGCAGTACTTC
few,NA,TRBV29-1,TRBJ2-1,CSSCPIMWGEQFF,TGCAGCTCCTGTCCTATTATGTGGGGTGAGCAGTTCTTC
NA,TRBD1,TRBV3-1,TRBJ2-2,CASSQTQGAQQTGELFF,TGTGCCAGCAGCCAAACCCAGGGGGCGCAGCAAACCGGGGAGCTGTTTTTT
many,NA,TRBV7-2,TRBJ1-1,CASSPHRAVTEAFF,TGTGCCAGCAGCCCCCACAGGGCTGTCACTGAAGCTTTCTTT
NA,NA,TRBV20-1,TRBJ2-4,CSASGSKVANIQYF,TGCAGTGCTAGTGGCTCTAAGGTTGCGAACATTCAGTACTTC
few,NA,TRBV6-4,TRBJ1-1,CASKTTRLDTEAFF,TGTGCCAGCAAAACTACACGGCTTGACACTGAAGCTTTCTTT
NA,TRBD1,TRBV18,TRBJ2-7,CASSPLTGGNPYEQYF,TGTGCCAGCTCACCTCTGACAGGGGGCAACCCCTACGAGCAGTACTTC
NA,TRBD2,TRBV6-6,TRBJ2-7,CASSDGRGGEQYF,TGTGCCAGCAGTGACGGGAGGGGAGGCGAGCAGTACTTC
NA,NA,TRBV5-1,TRBJ1-5,CASSLEPDLVPQHF,TGCGCCAGCAGCTTGGAACCAGACCTGGTTCCCCAGCATTTT
NA,NA,TRBV29-1,TRBJ1-4,CSVRRQGSNEKLFF,TGCAGCGTTCGTCGGCAGGGAAGTAATGAAAAACTGTTTTTT
NA,NA,TRBV4-3,TRBJ2-1,CASSQFAGGFSNNEQFF,TGCGCCAGCAGCCAATTCGCCGGGGGTTTCTCGAACAATGAGCAGTTCTTC
few,NA,TRBV7-6,TRBJ1-1,CASSIKGGKAFF,TGTGCCAGCAGTATAAAGGGGGGAAAAGCTTTCTTT
many,TRBD1,TRBV7-2,TRBJ1-5,CASSPGTGGNQPQHF,TGTGCCAGCAGCCCCGGGACAGGGGGTAATCAGCCCCAGCATTTT
many,NA,TRBV7-2,TRBJ1-5,CASSQQAGFSNQPQHF,TGTGCCAGCAGCCAGCAGGCCGGATTTAGCAATCAGCCCCAGCATTTT
NA,NA,TRBV6-2/TRBV6-3,TRBJ1-1,CASSYSSDGRGGFTEAFF,TGTGCCAGCAGTTACTCGAGTGACGGGAGGGGGGGCTTCACTGAAGCTTTCTTT
few,TRBD1,TRBV7-2,TRBJ1-6,CASSGDRGQTYNSPLHF,TGTGCCAGCAGCGGTGACAGGGGGCAGACATATAATTCACCCCTCCACTTT
NA,TRBD1,TRBV30,TRBJ2-1,CAWTRTGRNEQFF,TGTGCCTGGACCCGGACAGGGAGGAATGAGCAGTTCTTC
few,TRBD2,TRBV7-9,TRBJ2-7,CASSDSGRGWTTYEQYF,TGTGCCAGCAGTGATAGCGGGAGGGGGTGGACGACCTACGAGCAGTACTTC
few,TRBD2,TRBV19,TRBJ2-7,CASSFGTRYEQYF,TGTGCCAGTAGTTTCGGGACTAGGTATGAGCAGTACTTC
few,NA,TRBV7-6,TRBJ2-1,CASSSITGINYNEQFF,TGTGCCAGCAGCTCTATCACGGGAATTAACTACAATGAGCAGTTCTTC
NA,NA,TRBV5-1,TRBJ1-2,CASSNPGEGYTF,TGCGCCAGCAGCAACCCAGGGGAAGGCTACACCTTC
few,TRBD2,TRBV6-5,TRBJ2-3,CASSRGLAGRTDTQYF,TGTGCCAGCAGCCGCGGACTAGCGGGACGCACAGATACGCAGTATTTT
NA,NA,TRBV9,TRBJ1-1,CASSVDTGEAFF,TGTGCCAGCAGCGTAGACACAGGTGAAGCTTTCTTT
NA,NA,TRBV20-1,TRBJ2-1,CSASFLESGEQFF,TGCAGTGCTAGTTTTCTGGAAAGTGGTGAGCAGTTCTTC
NA,TRBD2,TRBV27,TRBJ2-5,CASSFSGSETQYF,TGTGCCAGCAGTTTCAGCGGGAGTGAGACCCAGTACTTC
once,TRBD2,TRBV28,TRBJ2-1,CASSLSTSGRNEQFF,TGTGCCAGCAGTTTATCAACTAGCGGGAGAAATGAGCAGTTCTTC
NA,TRBD1,TRBV29-1,TRBJ2-3,CSANPHQTGQSTDTQYF,TGCAGCGCTAACCCACACCAGACAGGGCAAAGCACAGATACGCAGTATTTT
few,NA,TRBV7-2,TRBJ2-1,CASSLGGISPLNEQFF,TGTGCCAGCAGCTTAGGTGGAATTAGCCCCCTGAATGAGCAGTTCTTC
many,TRBD1,TRBV7-2,TRBJ2-7,CASSQDRGSYEQYF,TGTGCCAGCAGCCAGGACAGGGGCTCCTACGAGCAGTACTTC
NA,NA,TRBV10-3,TRBJ2-2,CAISTRNTGELFF,TGTGCCATCAGTACTAGGAACACCGGGGAGCTGTTTTTT
few,NA,TRBV4-1,TRBJ2-6,CASSQVRDSLNVLTF,TGCGCCAGCAGCCAGGTTAGAGACAGTCTGAACGTCCTGACTTTC
NA,TRBD1,TRBV6-2/TRBV6-3,TRBJ2-2,CASSYRYPGQGSGELFF,TGTGCCAGCAGTTACCGATATCCGGGACAGGGGTCCGGGGAGCTGTTTTTT
few,TRBD2,TRBV19,TRBJ2-1,CATRGGQWHEQFF,TGTGCCACCCGGGGGGGGCAATGGCATGAGCAGTTCTTC
NA,NA,TRBV20-1,TRBJ2-3,CSATDGTISTDTQYF,TGCAGTGCTACCGACGGGACAATTAGCACAGATACGCAGTATTTT
few,NA,TRBV7-9,TRBJ2-3,CASSRTDSTDTQYF,TGTGCCAGCAGCCGGACAGATAGCACAGATACGCAGTATTTT
few,NA,TRBV10-3,TRBJ1-6,CATSFGDWNSPLHF,TGTGCCACCTCGTTCGGGGATTGGAATTCACCCCTCCACTTT
few,NA,TRBV11-2,TRBJ2-1,CASSPNPLGLDEQFF,TGTGCCAGCAGCCCGAACCCCCTCGGGCTCGATGAGCAGTTCTTC
few,TRBD2,TRBV12-3/TRBV12-4,TRBJ2-1,CASRVSGRAGNEQFF,TGTGCCAGCAGGGTTAGCGGGAGGGCCGGGAATGAGCAGTTCTTC
few,TRBD2,TRBV11-2,TRBJ2-2,CASSLSETSILGTGELFF,TGTGCCAGCAGCTTATCCGAGACTAGCATTTTAGGCACCGGGGAGCTGTTTTTT
few,NA,TRBV27,TRBJ2-7,CASSLGGSFYEQYF,TGTGCCAGCAGTTTGGGGGGCAGCTTCTACGAGCAGTACTTC
NA,TRBD1,TRBV6-2/TRBV6-3,TRBJ1-1,CASSSEWQGDTEAFF,TGTGCCAGCAGTTCCGAATGGCAGGGGGACACTGAAGCTTTCTTT
NA,TRBD2,TRBV6-2/TRBV6-3,TRBJ2-1,CASSQPTSGRFGLGNDEQFF,TGTGCCAGCAGTCAACCGACTAGCGGGAGATTTGGGCTTGGTAATGATGAGCAGTTCTTC
NA,TRBD1,TRBV10-3,TRBJ2-1,CAIRAGQGSNEQFF,TGTGCCATCAGGGCCGGACAGGGCAGCAATGAGCAGTTCTTC
once,TRBD1,TRBV14,TRBJ1-1,CASSQYRGKNTEAFF,TGTGCCAGCAGCCAATACAGGGGGAAGAACACTGAAGCTTTCTTT